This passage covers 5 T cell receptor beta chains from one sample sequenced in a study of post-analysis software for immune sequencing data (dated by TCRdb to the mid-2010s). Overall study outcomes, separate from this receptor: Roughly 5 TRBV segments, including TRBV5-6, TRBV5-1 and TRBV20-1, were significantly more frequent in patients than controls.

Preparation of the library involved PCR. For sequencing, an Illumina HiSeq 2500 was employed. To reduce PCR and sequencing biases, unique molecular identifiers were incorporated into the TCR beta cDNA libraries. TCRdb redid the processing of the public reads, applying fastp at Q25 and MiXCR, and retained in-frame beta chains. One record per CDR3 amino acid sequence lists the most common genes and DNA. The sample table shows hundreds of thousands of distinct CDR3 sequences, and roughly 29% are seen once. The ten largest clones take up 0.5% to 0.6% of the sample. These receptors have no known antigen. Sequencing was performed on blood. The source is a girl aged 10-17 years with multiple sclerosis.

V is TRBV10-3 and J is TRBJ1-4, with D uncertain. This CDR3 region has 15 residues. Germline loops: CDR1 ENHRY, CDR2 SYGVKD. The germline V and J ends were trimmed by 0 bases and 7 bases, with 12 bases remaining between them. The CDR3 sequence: CAISESASVGEKLFF. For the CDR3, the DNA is TGTGCCATCAGTGAGTCGGCCTCTGTGGGTGAAAAACTGTTTTTT.

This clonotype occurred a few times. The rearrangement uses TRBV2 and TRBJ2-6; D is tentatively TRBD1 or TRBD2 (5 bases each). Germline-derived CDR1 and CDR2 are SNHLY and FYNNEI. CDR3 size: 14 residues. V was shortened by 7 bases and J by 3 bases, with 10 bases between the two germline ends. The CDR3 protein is CASTRDGGANVLTF. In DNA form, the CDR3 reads TGTGCCAGCACCAGGGACGGTGGGGCCAACGTCCTGACTTTC.

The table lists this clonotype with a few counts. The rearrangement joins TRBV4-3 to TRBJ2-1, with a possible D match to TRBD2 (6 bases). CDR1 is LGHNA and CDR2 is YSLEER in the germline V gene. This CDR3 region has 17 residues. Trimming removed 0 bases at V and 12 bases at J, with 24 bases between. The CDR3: CASSQERGGVFGDRQFF. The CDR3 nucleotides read TGCGCCAGCAGCCAAGAACGGGGCGGGGTCTTCGGCGATAGGCAGTTCTTC.

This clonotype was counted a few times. Here the CDR3 reads CASSPTYRYEQYF. CDR3 nucleotides: TGTGCCAGCAGCCCAACTTATCGCTACGAGCAGTACTTC. The genes are TRBV7-2 and TRBJ2-7; D is undetermined. Germline loops: CDR1 SGHTA, CDR2 FQGNSA. The length of the CDR3 is 13 residues. Trimming removed 5 bases at V and 3 bases at J, with 11 bases between.

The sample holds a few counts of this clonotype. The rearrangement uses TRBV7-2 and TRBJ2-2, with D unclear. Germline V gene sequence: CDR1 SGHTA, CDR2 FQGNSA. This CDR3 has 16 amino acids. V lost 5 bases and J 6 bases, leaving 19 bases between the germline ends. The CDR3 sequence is CASSRRLELTSGELFF. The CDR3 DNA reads TGTGCCAGCAGCCGGCGTCTGGAGTTAACCTCCGGGGAGCTGTTTTTT.